The TCR beta chain under discussion was sequenced for a study of cytomegalovirus exposure and HLA in healthy donors. Turning to the study itself: Earlier findings included some 120 million unique TCR beta sequences obtained from about 180 million T cells. Within an early data release were roughly 90 million unique TCRs drawn from HLA-typed donors.

This clone was observed a handful of times. Its antigen remains unidentified. With 60 Vbeta and 13 Jbeta primers, the PCR was carried out. Data came from immunoSEQ multiplex PCR; TCRdb stores just in-frame clones and leaves some out. The table shows about 140,000 clones, with around 75% occurring only once. In germline, CDR1 is MNHEY, CDR2 SVGAGI. The CDR3 spans 15 residues. The V gene lost 2 bases and the J gene lost 1 base, with 11 bases spanning the gap. Study-level points and caveats: Later on, analysis showed that most CMV-associated TCR beta chains appeared to be HLA-restricted.

Material for sequencing was PBMCs. V and J are TRBV6-5 and TRBJ2-5; TRBD2 is a possible D gene (5 bases). The TCR originated in a male donor in good health and CMV-seronegative. The CDR3 coding sequence is TGTGCCAGCAGTTACCACAAGCGGATCCAAGAGACCCAGTACTTC. Translating it yields CASSYHKRIQETQYF.